This T cell receptor beta chain was identified in a study of cytotoxic CD8 clonotypes in ibrutinib-treated CLL. Whole-study context: Mean per-sample yields comprised 255,043 productive templates and fewer than 95,000 productive rearrangements.

Depths of 1 in 200,000 to 1 in 1 million T cells were the sequencing target. Profiling relied on immunoSEQ multiplex PCR, and the TCRdb table lists in-frame clones only, not all of them. The data contain about 160,000 clones, over 65% of them singletons. V was cut by 0 bases and J by 4 bases, with 10 bases left in between. The CDR3 totals 14 residues. The V gene's germline CDR1 is SNHLY and CDR2 FYNNEI. This receptor was obtained from a human donor with chronic lymphocytic leukemia. The rearrangement links TRBV2 to TRBJ2-7; D remains unclear. The source was PBMCs, collected after 12 months of ibrutinib treatment. The CDR3: CASSEADRRYEQYF. CDR3 coding DNA: TGTGCCAGCAGTGAAGCGGATCGGAGATACGAGCAGTACTTC.